This passage covers 29 T cell receptor beta chains from one sample sequenced in a study of cytomegalovirus exposure and HLA in healthy donors. Repertoires were generated with immunoSEQ multiplex PCR, while TCRdb's copy carries only in-frame clones and drops some. The table shows around 150,000 clones, with approximately 89% occurring only once. The sample consisted of PBMCs. Every receptor here comes from a woman aged 18-29 years in good health and CMV-seropositive.

The chain combines TRBV7-9 with TRBJ1-2, with D perhaps TRBD1 (5 bases). Trimming pared 6 bases from V and 4 bases from J, leaving 12 bases between. The CDR3 is 13 amino acids. CDR1 is SEHNR, CDR2 FQNEAQ, per germline (reference sequence). CDR3 bases: TGTGCCAGCAGTCGACAGCCATCCTATGGCTACACCTTC. Translation gives CASSRQPSYGYTF.

This clone showed up many times. This CDR3 is CASSLDLGATGELFF. Written as DNA, the CDR3 is TGTGCCAGCAGCTTAGATCTTGGGGCCACCGGGGAGCTGTTTTTT. This chain connects TRBV11-2 to TRBJ2-2; D may be TRBD1 (5 bases). CDR3 length: 15 amino acids. Germline V gives CDR1 SGHAT, CDR2 FQNNGV. Trimming left V 0 bases short and J 4 bases short, with 9 bases between.

This clone turned up a few times. V usage is TRBV7-9 and J usage is TRBJ2-2; TRBD1 might be the D (6 bases). Between the trimmed V and J ends, which lost 4 bases and 2 bases, there was a span of 11 bases. The germline CDR1 and CDR2 sequences are SEHNR and FQNEAQ (reference sequence). The CDR3 length is 15 residues. Here the CDR3 DNA reads TGTGCCAGCAGCTCTACAGGGACAAACACCGGGGAGCTGTTTTTT. Translating it yields CASSSTGTNTGELFF.

This chain connects TRBV30 to TRBJ2-7; tentatively, D is TRBD2 (5 bases). V lost 4 bases and J lost 2, with 9 bases in between. The CDR3 has 12 amino acids. Germline assignment: CDR1 GTSNPN and CDR2 SVGIG (reference sequence). DNA for the CDR3: TGTGCCTGGACAGGAGGTACCTACGAGCAGTACTTC. Amino acids: CAWTGGTYEQYF.

This clone was counted once. The CDR3 loop reads CASSPGRSGGYTGELFF. DNA of the CDR3: TGTGCCAGCTCACCAGGCCGAAGCGGAGGGTACACCGGGGAGCTGTTTTTT. The chain employs TRBV18 and TRBJ2-2; possible D gene TRBD2, 6 bases. The CDR3 sequence is 17 residues long. Germline-derived CDR1 and CDR2 are KGHSH and LQKENI. V lost 2 bases and J lost 3, with 16 bases in between.

The gene calls are TRBV25-1 and TRBJ2-5; 13 bases line up with TRBD2. Germline CDR1 reads MGHDK; CDR2 reads SYGVNS. After removal of 1 base from V and 4 bases from J, the junction contained 3 bases not matched to a gene. The CDR3 loop spans 16 amino acids. As DNA, the CDR3 is TGTGCCAGCAGTGAATTTGGACTAGCGGGAGTAGAGACCCAGTACTTC. Its translation is CASSEFGLAGVETQYF.

V usage is TRBV5-1 and J usage is TRBJ1-1; tentatively, D is TRBD1 (6 bases). This CDR3 spans 15 amino acids. Germline assignment: CDR1 SGHRS and CDR2 YFSETQ. Trimming pared 0 bases from V and 2 bases from J, leaving 11 bases between. This CDR3 is CASSLVLGGNTEAFF. Here the CDR3 DNA reads TGCGCCAGCAGCTTGGTGCTAGGGGGAAACACTGAAGCTTTCTTT. Complete variable domain (other parts from reference TRBV5-1 and TRBJ1-1): KAGVTQTPRYLIKTRGQQVTLSCSPISGHRSVSWYQQTPGQGLQFLFEYFSETQRNKGNFPGRFSGRQFSNSRSEMNVSTLELGDSALYLCASSLVLGGNTEAFFGQGTRLTVV.

The genes are TRBV18 and TRBJ2-7; 10 positions match TRBD2. Germline V gene lookup returns CDR1 KGHSH and CDR2 LQKENI. The CDR3 is 14 amino acids. V trimming: 3 bases; J trimming: 6 bases; junction bases outside the gene matches: 5. This CDR3 reads CASSPLAGGGEQYF. The CDR3, as DNA: TGTGCCAGCTCACCTTTAGCGGGGGGCGGCGAGCAGTACTTC.

The chain couples TRBV6-1 to TRBJ1-1; D is perhaps TRBD1 (6 bases). This CDR3 region has 15 residues. The V gene lost 4 bases and the J gene lost 1 base, with 13 bases spanning the gap. Germline loops: CDR1 MNHNS, CDR2 SASEGT. This CDR3 reads CASSGRGGWNTEAFF. The DNA of the CDR3 is TGTGCCAGCAGTGGGCGTGGGGGCTGGAACACTGAAGCTTTCTTT.

In its sample, this clone ranks as medium-sized. The same CDR3 is also encoded by other DNA sequences in this sample. The V and J genes are TRBV6-4 and TRBJ2-1, with D tentatively TRBD2 (6 bases). The CDR3 runs 15 residues. CDR1 and CDR2 from the germline V gene are MRHNA and SNTAGT. V dropped 0 bases and J dropped 0 bases, with 6 bases sitting between them. CDR3 residues: CASSDSSGSYNEQFF. DNA for the CDR3: TGTGCCAGCAGTGACTCTAGCGGCTCCTACAATGAGCAGTTCTTC.

V and J are TRBV2 and TRBJ2-4, with D unclear. In germline, CDR1 is SNHLY, CDR2 FYNNEI. V lost 2 bases and J 0 bases, leaving 8 bases between the germline ends. This CDR3 spans 15 amino acids. The CDR3 DNA reads TGTGCCAGCAGTGAATTCCCACTAGCCAAAAACATTCAGTACTTC. This sequence encodes CASSEFPLAKNIQYF.

The chain carries TRBV18 and TRBJ2-7; TRBD1 matches at 7 bases. CDR3 length: 14 residues. Trimming removed 6 bases from V and 3 bases from J; junction bases left unmatched: 8. Germline-derived CDR1 and CDR2 are KGHSH and LQKENI. CDR3 bases: TGTGCCAGCTCCCCGACAGGGTCCTTCTACGAGCAGTACTTC. This codes for CASSPTGSFYEQYF.

J is TRBJ2-3 and V is TRBV7-6; tentative D call: TRBD2 (6 bases). The CDR3 runs 13 residues. Trimming removed 3 bases at V and 4 bases at J, with 8 bases between. Germline assignment: CDR1 SGHVS and CDR2 FNYEAQ. The CDR3 region is CASSFGGADTQYF. CDR3 bases: TGTGCCAGCAGCTTTGGAGGGGCAGATACGCAGTATTTT.

The V call is TRBV9, the J call TRBJ2-5; possibly TRBD2 for D (5 bases). Germline CDR1 SGDLS, CDR2 YYNGEE. This CDR3 comprises 14 residues. Trimming stripped 3 bases from V and 5 bases from J, with 14 bases between. Here the CDR3 reads CASSAGPTGETQYF. The CDR3 nucleotides are TGTGCCAGCAGCGCTGGACCGACGGGGGAGACCCAGTACTTC.

The V and J genes are TRBV15 and TRBJ1-4; D is undetermined. The ends were cut back, 2 bases at V and 5 bases at J, with 3 bases in the middle. From germline, CDR1 is LNHNV and CDR2 YYDKDF (reference sequence). This CDR3 contains 12 residues. This chain's CDR3 is CATSRLNEKLFF. DNA of the CDR3: TGTGCCACCAGCAGACTGAATGAAAAACTGTTTTTT. Full variable domain (remainder filled in from reference TRBV15 and TRBJ1-4): DAMVIQNPRYQVTQFGKPVTLSCSQTLNHNVMYWYQQKSSQAPKLLFHYYDKDFNNEADTPDNFQSRRPNTSFCFLDIRSPGLGDTAMYLCATSRLNEKLFFGSGTQLSVL.

The rearrangement uses TRBV7-6 and TRBJ2-1, with D perhaps TRBD1 (5 bases). The CDR3 consists of 14 residues. V lost 5 bases and J 1 base, leaving 9 bases between the germline ends. Per germline, CDR1 SGHVS and CDR2 FNYEAQ. The CDR3 coding sequence is TGTGCCAGCAGCCTCGGACAATCCTACAATGAGCAGTTCTTC. As protein: CASSLGQSYNEQFF.

The V call is TRBV28, the J call TRBJ1-1; 9 bases map to TRBD1. J gave up 0 bases and V 2 bases, and 4 bases lay outside the gene matches. There are 16 residues in the CDR3. Looked up from germline, CDR1 is MDHEN and CDR2 is SYDVKM. Here the CDR3 reads CASSLGTGRMNTEAFF. In DNA, the CDR3 is TGTGCCAGCAGTTTAGGGACAGGGCGGATGAACACTGAAGCTTTCTTT.

This chain links TRBV30 with TRBJ1-1; 8 bases line up with TRBD1. Germline CDR1 and CDR2: GTSNPN and SVGIG (reference sequence). The CDR3 has 13 residues. Trimming took 2 bases from V and 4 from J; bases not matched to a gene: 3. CDR3 nucleotide sequence: TGTGCCTGGAGTCACACAGGGGGCACTGAAGCTTTCTTT. Amino acid sequence: CAWSHTGGTEAFF.

The rearrangement links TRBV6-5 to TRBJ2-3; D remains unclear. V was pared by 6 bases and J by 1 base, with 14 bases between. The germline CDR1 and CDR2 sequences are MNHEY and SVGAGI. The CDR3 is made up of 15 amino acids. The CDR3 nucleotides are TGTGCCAGCAGCCTCCTAGGTAGCCGCACAGATACGCAGTATTTT. Protein: CASSLLGSRTDTQYF.

The chain links TRBV19 to TRBJ2-7; 8 nucleotides line up with TRBD1. V shed 6 bases and J 4 bases; nucleotides not matched to a gene: 5. There are 13 residues in the CDR3. Germline V lookup: CDR1 LNHDA, CDR2 SQIVND (reference sequence). This CDR3 is CASRGTGRYEQYF. The CDR3 DNA sequence: TGTGCCAGTAGGGGGACAGGAAGGTACGAGCAGTACTTC.

V usage is TRBV18 and J usage is TRBJ2-7; 10 positions match TRBD2. CDR3 size: 16 residues. Trimming took 4 bases from V and 2 from J; bases not matched to a gene: 8. Germline V gene data show CDR1 as KGHSH and CDR2 as LQKENI. Here the CDR3 reads CASSQTSGLLPYEQYF. In DNA, the CDR3 is TGTGCCAGCTCACAGACTAGCGGGTTATTACCCTACGAGCAGTACTTC.

This clone has just a few counts. The chain has TRBV6-5 and TRBJ2-7; perhaps TRBD1 as D (5 bases). The V end lost 6 bases, the J end lost 2 bases, and 11 bases lay between the germline ends. The CDR3 is 13 amino acids. Germline V lookup: CDR1 MNHEY, CDR2 SVGAGI. CDR3 nucleotide sequence: TGTGCCAGCAGAGACAGTTCCACCTACGAGCAGTACTTC. Protein product: CASRDSSTYEQYF.

The CDR3 here is CASSSQGGDQPQHF. CDR3 nucleotide sequence: TGCGCCAGCAGCTCGCAAGGGGGCGATCAGCCCCAGCATTTT. This sequence joins TRBV5-1 and TRBJ1-5, with 7 bases matching TRBD1. The CDR3 contains 14 residues. Trimming at V came to 3 bases and at J to 5 bases, leaving 5 bases not matched to a gene. Germline CDR1 and CDR2: SGHRS and YFSETQ.

CDR3 DNA sequence: TGTGCCATCTTCCCGACTAGCGGGAGCCCCTCCTACAATGAGCAGTTCTTC. Translation gives CAIFPTSGSPSYNEQFF. The J gene is TRBJ2-1, the V gene TRBV2; TRBD2 matches at 12 bases. Germline-derived CDR1 and CDR2 are SNHLY and FYNNEI. This CDR3 is 17 amino acids long. Trimming at V came to 10 bases and at J to 0 bases, leaving 10 bases not matched to a gene.

The chain uses TRBV29-1 and TRBJ2-1; D not resolved. The CDR3 length is 10 residues. The germline V gene encodes CDR1 SQVTM and CDR2 ANQGSEA. Trimming pared 6 bases from V and 3 bases from J, leaving 3 bases between. DNA of the CDR3: TGCAGCGTCTACTACAATGAGCAGTTCTTC. Amino acid sequence: CSVYYNEQFF.

This clone has more than one count but fewer than ten. The chain has TRBV5-8 and TRBJ1-5; D might be TRBD1 (5 bases). Per germline, CDR1 SGHTS and CDR2 YDEGEE. The CDR3 covers 13 residues. V gave up 4 bases and J gave up 7 bases, with 12 bases separating them. The CDR3 region has the DNA TGTGCCAGCAGCCCCCAGGGTGGGCAGCCCCAGCATTTT. This sequence encodes CASSPQGGQPQHF.

This chain connects TRBV19 to TRBJ1-2, with D maybe TRBD1 (5 bases). V shed 1 base and J shed 3 bases, with 21 bases lying between them. The length of the CDR3 is 18 residues. Germline CDR1 LNHDA, CDR2 SQIVND (reference sequence). CDR3 residues: CASSIARGGVGSDYGYTF. CDR3 nucleotide sequence: TGTGCCAGTAGTATAGCAAGGGGCGGTGTCGGGTCGGACTATGGCTACACCTTC.

V usage is TRBV30 and J usage is TRBJ1-5; D is undetermined. V lost 2 bases and J lost 3, with 8 bases in between. CDR1 and CDR2 (germline): GTSNPN, SVGIG (reference sequence). The CDR3 has 13 amino acids. CDR3 sequence reads: CAWSPSNNQPQHF. DNA for the CDR3: TGTGCCTGGAGTCCGTCTAACAATCAGCCCCAGCATTTT.

The V gene is TRBV6-5, the J gene TRBJ2-5; D might be TRBD2 (5 bases). Trimming pared 4 bases from V and 4 bases from J, leaving 13 bases between. The CDR3 is 14 amino acids. Germline assignment: CDR1 MNHEY and CDR2 SVGAGI. DNA for the CDR3: TGTGCCAGCAGTTCGAATCAGGCGGGAGAGACCCAGTACTTC. Amino acid sequence: CASSSNQAGETQYF.